This is a list of T cell receptor beta chains from one sample in a study of patients and donors after allogeneic stem cell transplantation. TCRdb ran MiXCR on the RT-PCR reads and lists one entry per CDR3 protein. In the table there are about 15,000 distinct CDR3 sequences, approximately 30% of which are singletons. Sequenced: blood, either unsorted or a sorted T cell fraction (not recorded which). These TCRs come from a human donor who was either an allogeneic HSCT recipient or a stem cell or donor lymphocyte infusion donor (not recorded which). It is not recorded whose cells these are; they may come from a transplant donor. Each CDR3 is given with its conserved first and last residue. A D gene is named only where the DNA matches it firmly. Expanded clones are given a class, and other clones once, few, many or no size at all.

abundance	v_gene	d_gene	j_gene	CDR3nt	CDR3aa
few	TRBV3-1	TRBD1	TRBJ1-2	TGTGCCAGCAGCGTCGGGACAGCCCTGTCTCTCTTC	CASSVGTALSLF
few	TRBV6-5	-	TRBJ2-2	TGTGCCAGCACTCGTCACCTTACGGGTTCCGACACCGGGGAGCTGTTTTTT	CASTRHLTGSDTGELFF
many	TRBV5-1	-	TRBJ1-1	TGCGCCAGCAGCCAGGGTCAGGGTGGACCTGAAGCTTTCTTT	CASSQGQGGPEAFF
-	TRBV10-3	TRBD1	TRBJ2-1	TGTGCCATCGACAGGGGGGACAATGAGCAGTTCTTC	CAIDRGDNEQFF
-	TRBV5-1	-	TRBJ1-1	TGCGCCAGCAGCTTGCCGGGGGCCAGGAGCACTGAAGCTTTCTTT	CASSLPGARSTEAFF
-	TRBV18	TRBD2	TRBJ2-3	TGTGCCAGCTCACCTGGGGCTAGCGGGGGCCCTAGCACAGATACGCAGTATTTT	CASSPGASGGPSTDTQYF
-	TRBV29-1	-	TRBJ1-1	TGCAGCGTCCGCGGACGCGCGAACACTGAAGCTTTCTTT	CSVRGRANTEAFF
-	TRBV29-1	-	TRBJ2-1	TGCAGCGGTGGATTTGGAGATGAGCAGTTCTTC	CSGGFGDEQFF
-	TRBV6-1	-	TRBJ1-1	TGTGCCAGCAGCCGACAGTTAATGAACACTGAAGCTTTCTTT	CASSRQLMNTEAFF
large	TRBV29-1	-	TRBJ2-7	TGCAGCGTTGGTCGAAGATACGAGCAGTACTTC	CSVGRRYEQYF
-	TRBV20-1	-	TRBJ1-1	TGCAGTGCTGACCCTTGGGAGAACACTGAAGCTTTCTTT	CSADPWENTEAFF
medium-sized	TRBV30	-	TRBJ1-2	TGTGCCTGGAGTGTAACGGACTGGGACTATGGCTACACCTTC	CAWSVTDWDYGYTF
-	TRBV6-5	TRBD1	TRBJ2-7	TGTGCCAGCAGGCCGCCAGGGGGCCCCTACGAGCAGTACTTC	CASRPPGGPYEQYF
medium-sized	TRBV12-3/TRBV12-4	-	TRBJ1-2	TGTGCCAGCAGTCCCGACTATGGTGGCTACACCTTC	CASSPDYGGYTF
-	TRBV5-1	-	TRBJ1-1	TGCGCCAGCAGCTCAGGGGAAATAACTGAAGCTTTCTTT	CASSSGEITEAFF
few	TRBV10-3	-	TRBJ1-1	TGTGCCATCGACTCCACAGGGACTCGTACTGAAGCTTTCTTT	CAIDSTGTRTEAFF
few	TRBV24-1	TRBD1	TRBJ1-1	TGTGCCTTTGGACAGGGGAACACTGAAGCTTTCTTT	CAFGQGNTEAFF
-	TRBV7-9	TRBD1	TRBJ2-1	TGTGCCAGCAGCTTAGTACCCTCTCCAGGGGGGCAGTTCTTC	CASSLVPSPGGQFF
-	TRBV9	-	TRBJ2-4	TGTGCCAGCAGCGCCGGAGGACAGACTAGCTATGAACTAGCCAAAAACATTCAGTACTTC	CASSAGGQTSYELAKNIQYF
-	TRBV20-1	-	TRBJ1-4	TGCAGTGCTAGAGTACAACCGCTTAATGAAAAACTGTTTTTT	CSARVQPLNEKLFF
-	TRBV20-1	TRBD1	TRBJ1-2	TGCAGTGCCGGACAGGGAATGGCAGACTATGGCTACACCTTC	CSAGQGMADYGYTF
few	TRBV7-9	-	TRBJ1-6	TGTGCCAGCAGCCAGGGGTGGGACTCACCCCTCCACTTT	CASSQGWDSPLHF